This entry features one TCR beta chain sequence. Its antigen remains undetermined. The record has no base qualities; no much larger clone is one base away. The CDR3 holds 18 amino acids from the cysteine to the phenylalanine. Only the CDR3 DNA stays, 54 bases, in frame from base 1. The germline V gene encodes CDR1 SQVTM and CDR2 ANQGSEA. The junction shows trimming of 1 base on V and 7 bases on J, and the gene matches do not reach 16 bases of it. The data are from a study of blood T cell repertoires in COVID-19 (dated by TCRdb to 2020 to 2021). At the level of the whole study: Samples from collaborators originated in the United States, Italy and Spain and spanned both the acute and convalescent phases of COVID-19. The prospective study material was composed of cDNA or gDNA derived from T cells, B-cell-depleted T cells, or PBMCs. The dataset comprised deeply sampled blood TCRbeta repertoires from subjects exposed to, actively infected with, or recovered from COVID-19. The repertoires were released in a freely available public database meant as a resource for research on the immune response to SARS-CoV-2. Samples came from the ongoing ImmuneRACE study (first 160 participants) plus 1,254 subjects from 6 global collaborators. The sample metadata nearly always contained a de-identified subject ID, COVID-19 status, age in years and sex. Where available, HLA class I and class II types were obtained from metadata supplied by the sample provider rather than from assay-based typing.

TCRbeta CDR3 regions were amplified from genomic DNA by means of the immunoSEQ Assay, a bias-controlled multiplex PCR. As for how the authors treated the data: Nucleated cell counts per sample were estimated from amplification of reference gene primers within the assay. Sequence reads were collapsed and filtered to measure the absolute abundance of every unique TCRbeta CDR3 rearrangement. Productive Simpson clonality was computed per sample as the square root of Simpson's diversity index over productive rearrangements. TCRdb stores this immuneACCESS table with in-frame sequences only. Part of the clones is absent; in the studies checked, under half of the shortfall reflects unresolved V genes, and no reason is known for the rest. That table furnishes V, J and clone size, whereas the DNA furnished D and trimming. The sample has some 180,000 clones on record, around 82% of them singletons. Approximately 11% of the sample belongs to the ten largest clones.

The research as a whole found: The amount of clinical and demographic metadata varied by source and participant and was provided uncurated.

The collaborating institutions used their own protocols to collect whole blood in K2EDTA tubes. Collaborator samples were shipped for TCRbeta analysis as frozen whole blood, isolated PBMCs, or DNA extracted from either sample type. Rearrangement joined TRBV29-1 to TRBJ2-1; a stretch of 10 junction bases matches TRBD2. The TCR was taken from a man in his sixties or seventies with active or convalescent COVID-19. The specimen was peripheral blood. In nucleotides, the sequence is TGCAGCGTTGAAGGCCAGCGGGAGGGCCTACGGGTGGGGAATGAGCAGTTCTTC. It codes for CSVEGQREGLRVGNEQFF.